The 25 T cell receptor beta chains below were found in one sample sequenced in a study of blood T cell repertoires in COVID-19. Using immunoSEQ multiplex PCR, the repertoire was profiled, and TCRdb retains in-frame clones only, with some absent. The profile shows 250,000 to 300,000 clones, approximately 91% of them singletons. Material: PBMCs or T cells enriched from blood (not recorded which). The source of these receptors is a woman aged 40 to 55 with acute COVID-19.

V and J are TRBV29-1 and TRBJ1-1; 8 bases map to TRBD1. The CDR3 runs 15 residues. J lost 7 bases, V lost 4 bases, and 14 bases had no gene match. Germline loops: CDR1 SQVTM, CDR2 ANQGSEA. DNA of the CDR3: TGCAGCGTTGTGCCCGACGGACAGGGCAGGGGTGAAGCTTTCTTT. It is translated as CSVVPDGQGRGEAFF.

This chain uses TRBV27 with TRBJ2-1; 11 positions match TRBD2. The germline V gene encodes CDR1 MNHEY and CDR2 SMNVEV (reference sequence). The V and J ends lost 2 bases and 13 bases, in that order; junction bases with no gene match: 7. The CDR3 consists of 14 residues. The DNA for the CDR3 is TGTGCCAGCAGTTTACGACTAGCGGGAAGGTCACAGTTCTTC. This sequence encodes CASSLRLAGRSQFF.

The CDR3 nucleotides are TGTGCCACCAGCAGAGATAGGGGGGCGGGAGCAGGGGAGACCCAGTACTTC. Translating gives CATSRDRGAGAGETQYF. This chain joins TRBV15 and TRBJ2-5, with D tentatively TRBD2 (7 bases). V was pared by 0 bases and J by 5 bases, with 19 bases between. The germline CDR1 and CDR2 sequences are LNHNV and YYDKDF (reference sequence). The CDR3 sequence is 17 residues long.

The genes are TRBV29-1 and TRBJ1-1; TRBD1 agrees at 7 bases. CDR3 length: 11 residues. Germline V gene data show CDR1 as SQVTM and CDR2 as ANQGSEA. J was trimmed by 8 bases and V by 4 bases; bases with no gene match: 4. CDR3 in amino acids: CSVGGDREAFF. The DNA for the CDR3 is TGCAGCGTTGGTGGGGACAGAGAAGCTTTCTTT.

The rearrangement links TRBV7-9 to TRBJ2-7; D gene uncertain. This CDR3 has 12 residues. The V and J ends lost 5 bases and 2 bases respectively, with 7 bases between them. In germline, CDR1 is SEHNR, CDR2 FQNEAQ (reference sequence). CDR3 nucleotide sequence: TGTGCCAGCAGCCCCCTTACCTACGAGCAGTACTTC. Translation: CASSPLTYEQYF.

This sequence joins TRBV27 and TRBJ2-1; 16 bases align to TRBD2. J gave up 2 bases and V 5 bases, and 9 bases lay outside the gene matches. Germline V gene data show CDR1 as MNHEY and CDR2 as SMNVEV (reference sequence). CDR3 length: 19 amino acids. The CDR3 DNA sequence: TGTGCCAGCAGTCCCCGCGGGACTAGCGGGGGGGTAGCCTACAATGAGCAGTTCTTC. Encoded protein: CASSPRGTSGGVAYNEQFF.

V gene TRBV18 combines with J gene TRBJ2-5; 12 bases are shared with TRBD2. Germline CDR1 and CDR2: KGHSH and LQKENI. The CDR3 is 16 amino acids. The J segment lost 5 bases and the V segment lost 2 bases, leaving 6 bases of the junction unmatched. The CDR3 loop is CASSPARLAGVETQYF. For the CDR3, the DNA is TGTGCCAGCTCACCAGCCAGACTAGCGGGGGTGGAGACCCAGTACTTC.

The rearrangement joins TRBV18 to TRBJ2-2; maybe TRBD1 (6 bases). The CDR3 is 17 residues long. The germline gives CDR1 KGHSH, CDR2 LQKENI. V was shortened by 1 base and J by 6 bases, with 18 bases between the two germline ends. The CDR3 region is CASSPLARGWLAGELFF. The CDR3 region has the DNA TGTGCCAGCTCACCACTCGCCAGGGGTTGGCTGGCCGGGGAGCTGTTTTTT.

The CDR3 sequence is CASSSPVGAKNIQYF. The CDR3 coding sequence is TGTGCCAGCAGTTCCCCGGTGGGCGCCAAAAACATTCAGTACTTC. The V gene is TRBV2, the J gene TRBJ2-4, with no clear D. V dropped 5 bases and J dropped 1 base, with 12 bases sitting between them. This CDR3 has 15 residues. Per the germline V gene, CDR1 is SNHLY and CDR2 is FYNNEI.

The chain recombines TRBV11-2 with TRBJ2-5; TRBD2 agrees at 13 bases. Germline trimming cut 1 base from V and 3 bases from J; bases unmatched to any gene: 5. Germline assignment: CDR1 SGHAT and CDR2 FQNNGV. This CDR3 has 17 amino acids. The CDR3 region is CASSLGLAGGTKETQYF. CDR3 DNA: TGTGCCAGCAGCTTAGGACTAGCGGGGGGTACTAAAGAGACCCAGTACTTC.

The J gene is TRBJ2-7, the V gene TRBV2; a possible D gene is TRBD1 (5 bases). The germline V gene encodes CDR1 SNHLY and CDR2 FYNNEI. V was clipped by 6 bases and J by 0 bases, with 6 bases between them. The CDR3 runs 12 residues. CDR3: CASSRVSYEQYF. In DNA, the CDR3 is TGTGCCAGCAGCAGGGTCTCCTACGAGCAGTACTTC. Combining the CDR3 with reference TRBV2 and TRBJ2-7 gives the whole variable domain EPEVTQTPSHQVTQMGQEVILRCVPISNHLYFYWYRQILGQKVEFLVSFYNNEISEKSEIFDDQFSVERPDGSNFTLKIRSTKLEDSAMYFCASSRVSYEQYFGPGTRLTVT.

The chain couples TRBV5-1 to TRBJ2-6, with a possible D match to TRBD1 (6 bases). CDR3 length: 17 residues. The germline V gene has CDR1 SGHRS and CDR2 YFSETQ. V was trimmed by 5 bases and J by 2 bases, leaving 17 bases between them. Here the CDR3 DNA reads TGCGCCAGCAGGTTTCGGGACATCGGGGCTGGGGCCAACGTCCTGACTTTC. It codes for CASRFRDIGAGANVLTF.

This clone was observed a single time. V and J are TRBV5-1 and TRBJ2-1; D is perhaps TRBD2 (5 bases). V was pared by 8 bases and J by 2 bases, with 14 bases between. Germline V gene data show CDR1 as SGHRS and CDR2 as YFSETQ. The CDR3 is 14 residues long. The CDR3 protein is CASSPLGTYNEQFF. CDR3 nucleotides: TGCGCCAGTTCCCCACTAGGTACCTACAATGAGCAGTTCTTC.

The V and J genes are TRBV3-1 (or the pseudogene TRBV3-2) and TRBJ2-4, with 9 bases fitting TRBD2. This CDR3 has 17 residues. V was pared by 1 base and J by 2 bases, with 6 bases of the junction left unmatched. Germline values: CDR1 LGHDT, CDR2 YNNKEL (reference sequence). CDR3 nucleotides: TGTGCCAGCAGCCAAGGGACCAGCGGGGGGTCCAAAAACATTCAGTACTTC. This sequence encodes CASSQGTSGGSKNIQYF.

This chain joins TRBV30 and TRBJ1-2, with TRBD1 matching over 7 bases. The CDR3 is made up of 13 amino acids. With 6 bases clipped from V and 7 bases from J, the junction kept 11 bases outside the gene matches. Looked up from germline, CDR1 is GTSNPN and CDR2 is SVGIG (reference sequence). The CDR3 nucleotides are TGTGCCTGCTGGAACAGGGGTTTTACTGGCTACACCTTC. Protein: CACWNRGFTGYTF.

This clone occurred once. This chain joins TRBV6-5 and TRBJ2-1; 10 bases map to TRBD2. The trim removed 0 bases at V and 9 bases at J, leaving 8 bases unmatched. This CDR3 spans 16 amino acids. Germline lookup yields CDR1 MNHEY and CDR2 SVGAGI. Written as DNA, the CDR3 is TGTGCCAGCAGTTACTCGACAGCGGGAGGGCCACGTGAGCAGTTCTTC. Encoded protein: CASSYSTAGGPREQFF.

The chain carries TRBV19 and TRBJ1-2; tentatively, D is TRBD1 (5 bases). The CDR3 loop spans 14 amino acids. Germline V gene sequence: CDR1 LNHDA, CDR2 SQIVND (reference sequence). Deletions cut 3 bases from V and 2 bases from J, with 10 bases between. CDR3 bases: TGTGCCAGTAGTATGGCCGACAGCAACTATGGCTACACCTTC. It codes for CASSMADSNYGYTF. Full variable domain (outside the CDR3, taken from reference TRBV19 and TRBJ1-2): DGGITQSPKYLFRKEGQNVTLSCEQNLNHDAMYWYRQDPGQGLRLIYYSQIVNDFQKGDIAEGYSVSREKKESFPLTVTSAQKNPTAFYLCASSMADSNYGYTFGSGTRLTVV.

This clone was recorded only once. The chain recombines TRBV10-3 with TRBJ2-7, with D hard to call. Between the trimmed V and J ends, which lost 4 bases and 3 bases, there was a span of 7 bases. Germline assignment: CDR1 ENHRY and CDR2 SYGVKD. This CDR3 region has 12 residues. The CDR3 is CAISAQSYEQYF. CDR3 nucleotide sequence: TGTGCCATCAGTGCACAGAGCTACGAGCAGTACTTC.

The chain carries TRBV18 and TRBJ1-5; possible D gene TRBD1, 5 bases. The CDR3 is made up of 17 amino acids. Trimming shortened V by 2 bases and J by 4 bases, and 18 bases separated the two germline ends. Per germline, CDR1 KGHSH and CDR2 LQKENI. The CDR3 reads CASSPEGGGSTNQPQHF. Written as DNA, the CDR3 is TGTGCCAGCTCACCAGAGGGCGGGGGTTCAACTAATCAGCCCCAGCATTTT. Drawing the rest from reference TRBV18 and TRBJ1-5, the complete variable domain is NAGVMQNPRHLVRRRGQEARLRCSPMKGHSHVYWYRQLPEEGLKFMVYLQKENIIDESGMPKERFSAEFPKEGPSILRIQQVVRGDSAAYFCASSPEGGGSTNQPQHFGDGTRLSIL.

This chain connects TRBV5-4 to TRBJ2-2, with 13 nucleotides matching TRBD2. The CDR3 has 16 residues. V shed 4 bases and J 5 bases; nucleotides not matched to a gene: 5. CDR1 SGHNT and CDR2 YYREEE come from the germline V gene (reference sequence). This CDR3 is CASSIGTSGATGELFF. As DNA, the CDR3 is TGTGCCAGCAGCATTGGGACTAGCGGGGCTACCGGGGAGCTGTTTTTT. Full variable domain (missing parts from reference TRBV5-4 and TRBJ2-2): ETGVTQSPTHLIKTRGQQVTLRCSSQSGHNTVSWYQQALGQGPQFIFQYYREEENGRGNFPPRFSGLQFPNYSSELNVNALELDDSALYLCASSIGTSGATGELFFGEGSRLTVL.

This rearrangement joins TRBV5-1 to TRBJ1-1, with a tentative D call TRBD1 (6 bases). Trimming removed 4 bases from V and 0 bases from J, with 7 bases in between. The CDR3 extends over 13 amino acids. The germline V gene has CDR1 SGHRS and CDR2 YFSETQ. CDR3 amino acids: CASSGGLNTEAFF. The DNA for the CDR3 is TGCGCCAGCAGCGGGGGCCTGAACACTGAAGCTTTCTTT.

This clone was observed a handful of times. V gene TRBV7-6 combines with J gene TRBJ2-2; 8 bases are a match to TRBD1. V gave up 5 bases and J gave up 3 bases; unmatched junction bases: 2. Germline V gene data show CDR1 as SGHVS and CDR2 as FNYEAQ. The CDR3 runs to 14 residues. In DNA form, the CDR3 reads TGTGCCAGCAGCCGGACAGGGTACACCGGGGAGCTGTTTTTT. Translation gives CASSRTGYTGELFF.

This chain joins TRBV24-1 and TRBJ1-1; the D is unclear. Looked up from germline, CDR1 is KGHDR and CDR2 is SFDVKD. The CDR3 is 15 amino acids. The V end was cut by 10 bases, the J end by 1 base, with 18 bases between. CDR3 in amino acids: CATELKAKSNTEAFF. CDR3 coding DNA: TGTGCCACGGAGTTGAAAGCAAAATCGAACACTGAAGCTTTCTTT.

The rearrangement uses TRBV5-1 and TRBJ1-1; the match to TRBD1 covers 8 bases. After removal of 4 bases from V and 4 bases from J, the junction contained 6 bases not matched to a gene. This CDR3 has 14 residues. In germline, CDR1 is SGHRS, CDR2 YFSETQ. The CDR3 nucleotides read TGCGCCAGCAGCCCCGGGACAGGAGGCACTGAAGCTTTCTTT. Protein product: CASSPGTGGTEAFF.

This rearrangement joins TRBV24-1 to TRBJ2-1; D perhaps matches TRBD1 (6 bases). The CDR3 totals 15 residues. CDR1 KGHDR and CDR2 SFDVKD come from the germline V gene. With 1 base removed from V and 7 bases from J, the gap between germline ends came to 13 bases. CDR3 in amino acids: CATSDFGAGENEQFF. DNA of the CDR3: TGTGCCACCAGTGATTTTGGGGCAGGGGAAAATGAGCAGTTCTTC.